These 15 T cell receptor beta chains originate from one sample sequenced in a study of control samples from healthy donors and cancer patients (dated by TCRdb to 2019 to 2021). Library prep was done by the immunoSEQ multiplex PCR assay. Not all clones reach the TCRdb copy of this immuneACCESS table, which keeps in-frame sequences only. Checked studies attribute under half of the gap to unresolved V genes and leave the rest unexplained. The sample has 50,000 to 55,000 clones on record, approximately 86% of them singletons. The biggest ten clones account for about 14% of the sample. Sequencing was performed on PBMCs. These TCRs come from a man aged 55 to 70 with head and neck cancer.

J is TRBJ2-5 and V is TRBV5-1, with 8 bases lining up with TRBD2. The germline V gene has CDR1 SGHRS and CDR2 YFSETQ. This CDR3 comprises 15 residues. V lost 3 bases, J lost 10 bases, and 14 bases stayed unmatched. CDR3 sequence (DNA): TGCGCCAGCAGCTGGGAAGCGGGGGCTGGTGTTGTCCAGTACTTC. Translated, it gives CASSWEAGAGVVQYF.

The V gene is TRBV6-5, the J gene TRBJ2-5, with 7 bases identical to TRBD2. Germline CDR1 and CDR2: MNHEY and SVGAGI. The CDR3 runs 13 residues. V lost 6 bases, J lost 2 bases, and 3 bases stayed unmatched. CDR3 amino acids: CASRGEGQETQYF. For the CDR3, the DNA is TGTGCCAGCAGGGGGGAGGGACAAGAGACCCAGTACTTC.

CDR3 nucleotides: TGCGCCAGCAGCCAGGGACTGAGCTATAATTCACCCCTCCACTTT. Its translation is CASSQGLSYNSPLHF. The rearrangement uses TRBV5-1 and TRBJ1-6, with D perhaps matching TRBD1 (5 bases). Trimming pared 4 bases from V and 3 bases from J, leaving 11 bases between. CDR3 length: 15 residues. Per germline, CDR1 SGHRS and CDR2 YFSETQ. Full variable domain (remainder filled in from reference TRBV5-1 and TRBJ1-6): KAGVTQTPRYLIKTRGQQVTLSCSPISGHRSVSWYQQTPGQGLQFLFEYFSETQRNKGNFPGRFSGRQFSNSRSEMNVSTLELGDSALYLCASSQGLSYNSPLHFGNGTRLTVT.

The chain recombines TRBV27 with TRBJ1-1; D is undetermined. The CDR3 is made up of 15 amino acids. Looked up from germline, CDR1 is MNHEY and CDR2 is SMNVEV (reference sequence). Trimming took 0 bases from V and 0 from J, leaving 8 bases between them. The CDR3 DNA sequence: TGTGCCAGCAGTTTATCTTACGGGGTGAACACTGAAGCTTTCTTT. Residues: CASSLSYGVNTEAFF.

The chain combines TRBV5-1 with TRBJ2-1; unclear D gene. Germline values: CDR1 SGHRS, CDR2 YFSETQ. The CDR3 extends over 14 amino acids. V was shortened by 0 bases and J by 8 bases, with 12 bases between the two germline ends. The CDR3 region has the DNA TGCGCCAGCAGCTTGGCTAAGCGTGGAGATGAGCAGTTCTTC. It encodes CASSLAKRGDEQFF.

The V and J genes are TRBV5-4 and TRBJ1-3, with 9 bases matching TRBD1. The CDR3 consists of 15 residues. J gave up 2 bases and V 5 bases, and 5 bases lay outside the gene matches. In germline, CDR1 is SGHNT, CDR2 YYREEE (reference sequence). The CDR3 bases are TGTGCCAGCAGGGCGGACAGGGGTACTGGAAACACCATATATTTT. This translates into CASRADRGTGNTIYF.

As concerns this clone: The sample contains more than one DNA sequence encoding this CDR3. The chain couples TRBV2 to TRBJ1-2, with 9 bases aligning to TRBD1. The CDR3 totals 14 residues. The germline CDR1 and CDR2 sequences are SNHLY and FYNNEI. V was pared by 6 bases and J by 0 bases, with 2 bases of the junction left unmatched. CDR3 in amino acids: CASRDRGSNYGYTF. As DNA, the CDR3 is TGTGCCAGCAGGGACAGGGGATCTAACTATGGCTACACCTTC.

The chain combines TRBV2 with TRBJ2-1, with no clear D. Per germline, CDR1 SNHLY and CDR2 FYNNEI. The V end was cut by 1 base, the J end by 3 bases, with 13 bases between. The CDR3 extends over 16 amino acids. This CDR3 reads CASSEEAAENYNEQFF. In DNA form, the CDR3 reads TGTGCCAGCAGTGAAGAGGCGGCGGAAAACTACAATGAGCAGTTCTTC. Supplemented by reference TRBV2 and TRBJ2-1, the full variable domain reads EPEVTQTPSHQVTQMGQEVILRCVPISNHLYFYWYRQILGQKVEFLVSFYNNEISEKSEIFDDQFSVERPDGSNFTLKIRSTKLEDSAMYFCASSEEAAENYNEQFFGPGTRLTVL.

The rearrangement links TRBV29-1 to TRBJ2-5, with D perhaps TRBD1 or TRBD2 (6 bases each). The germline V gene has CDR1 SQVTM and CDR2 ANQGSEA. The germline V and J ends were trimmed by 4 bases and 6 bases, with 15 bases remaining between them. The CDR3 spans 13 residues. Here the CDR3 DNA reads TGCAGCGTTGCCCCCAGGGGAGGAAAGACCCAGTACTTC. Encoded protein: CSVAPRGGKTQYF.

This clone was found a few times. CDR3: CASSSLSDPRSSGANVLTF. The CDR3 region has the DNA TGTGCCAGCAGTTCCCTTTCCGACCCCCGTAGCTCTGGGGCCAACGTCCTGACTTTC. This sequence joins TRBV28 and TRBJ2-6; D is unclear. Germline values: CDR1 MDHEN, CDR2 SYDVKM. This CDR3 is 19 amino acids long. Trimming took off 4 bases at V and 0 bases at J, with 19 bases between the two ends.

J is TRBJ1-5 and V is TRBV2; TRBD1 matches 8 bases. From germline, CDR1 is SNHLY and CDR2 FYNNEI. V lost 3 bases and J lost 6; bases outside the gene matches: 10. The CDR3 is 16 amino acids. The DNA of the CDR3 is TGTGCCAGCAGTGACCGAGCAGGGGGCAAGGGTCAGCCCCAGCATTTT. Translated: CASSDRAGGKGQPQHF.

The chain has TRBV2 and TRBJ2-2; D possibly matches TRBD1 or TRBD2 (5 bases each). The CDR3 loop spans 14 amino acids. Per germline, CDR1 SNHLY and CDR2 FYNNEI. The germline V and J ends were trimmed by 7 bases and 1 base, with 10 bases remaining between them. CDR3 amino acids: CASKGPMNTGELFF. For the CDR3, the DNA is TGTGCCAGCAAGGGACCGATGAACACCGGGGAGCTGTTTTTT.

V gene TRBV10-2 combines with J gene TRBJ2-1; no clear D gene. Germline CDR1 and CDR2: WSHSY and SAAADI. V dropped 5 bases and J dropped 3 bases, with 11 bases sitting between them. The CDR3 consists of 14 residues. This CDR3 is CASSSGGFYNEQFF. In nucleotides, the CDR3 is TGCGCCAGCAGTTCAGGCGGTTTCTACAATGAGCAGTTCTTC.

The chain uses TRBV6-2 or TRBV6-3 and TRBJ1-6, with TRBD1 as a possible D gene (5 bases). The CDR3 contains 14 residues. From germline, CDR1 is MNHEY and CDR2 SVGEGT. V lost 5 bases, J lost 9 bases, and 14 bases lay in between. This chain's CDR3 is CASSPTGFFSPLHF. CDR3 coding DNA: TGTGCCAGCAGTCCCACAGGATTTTTTTCACCCCTCCACTTT.

V gene TRBV11-2 combines with J gene TRBJ2-2, with D possibly matching TRBD2 (6 bases). V gave up 2 bases and J gave up 7 bases, with 11 bases separating them. This CDR3 has 14 amino acids. The V gene's germline CDR1 is SGHAT and CDR2 FQNNGV. CDR3 residues: CASSLRLGGGELFF. The CDR3 nucleotides read TGTGCCAGCAGCTTAAGGCTGGGGGGCGGGGAGCTGTTTTTT.